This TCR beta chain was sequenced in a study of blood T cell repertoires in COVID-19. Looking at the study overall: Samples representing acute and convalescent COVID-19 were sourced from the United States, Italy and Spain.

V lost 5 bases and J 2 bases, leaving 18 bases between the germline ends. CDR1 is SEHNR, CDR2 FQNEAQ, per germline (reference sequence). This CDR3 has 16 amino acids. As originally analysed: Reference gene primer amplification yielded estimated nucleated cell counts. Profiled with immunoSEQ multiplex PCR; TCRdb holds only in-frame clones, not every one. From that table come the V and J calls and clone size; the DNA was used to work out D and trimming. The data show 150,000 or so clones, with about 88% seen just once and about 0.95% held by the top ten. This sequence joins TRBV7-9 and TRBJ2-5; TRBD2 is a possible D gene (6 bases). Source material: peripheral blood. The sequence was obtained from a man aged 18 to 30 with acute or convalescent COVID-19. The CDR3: CASSPSHRLGQETQYF. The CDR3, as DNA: TGTGCCAGCAGCCCGAGCCACCGACTAGGACAAGAGACCCAGTACTTC.